This T cell receptor beta chain was captured by sequencing in a study of cytomegalovirus exposure and HLA in healthy donors (dated by TCRdb to about 2017). With regard to the full study: According to an earlier analysis of 587 of the donors, roughly 180 million T cells yielded 95 million to 140 million unique TCR beta sequences and approximately 300 Gb of sequence data. An early release that covered more than 550 HLA-typed donors contained around 330 gigabases of sequencing data and 75 million to 100 million unique TCR sequences. Of the roughly 400 genotyped donors, 81% fell in the genetic ancestry cluster associated with self-reported Caucasian donors. The study aimed to test whether cataloging public T cell receptors could reveal signatures of past pathogen exposure. The T cell repertoires of some 670 subjects were profiled by immunosequencing and related to cytomegalovirus serostatus. In addition to the first cohort of 666 subjects, a separate validation cohort of 100 to 150 different subjects was used. To predict cytomegalovirus infection status, the study brought together high-throughput TCR immunosequencing, statistical association of individual TCRs with disease status, and machine learning. In a later analysis, previously published TCR beta repertoires from 666 donors were re-analyzed and high-resolution HLA genotyping was added so that TCR occurrence patterns could be studied. The later analysis used no new phenotypic data to find candidate immune exposures, relying instead on TCR beta sequences and their occurrence across donors. In an earlier analysis of 587 of the donors, high-throughput TCR beta sequencing was used to judge whether each TCR beta V gene segment behaved as functional or pseudogenic. Donor age, sex, ethnicity and CMV serostatus were compiled together with the repertoire data. A later genetic analysis used genome-wide SNP genotypes for about 60% of the roughly 700 donors, treating that subset as a discovery cohort. All discovery cohort repertoires had been generated using a single sequencing platform. Both class I and class II loci were covered by HLA typing, at four-digit resolution. The number of donors typed differed by locus, with about 629-640 for A, B, C, DRB1 and DQB1, roughly 520 for DQA1, nearly 610 for DPA1, and 450 to 480 for DPB1. About 5 DR-DQ haplotypes were handled as single units for association and clustering, since linkage in the cohort was strong. Among some 400 genotyped donors of the cohort, an average of around 250,000 unique TCR beta nucleotide sequences was sequenced per donor, of which about 18% were non-productive.

Libraries were built with the immunoSEQ multiplex PCR assay. For the multiplex PCR, a mixture combining 60 forward primers for TCR Vbeta segments and 13 reverse primers for TCR Jbeta segments was used. Amplification of the CDR3 region of rearranged TCR beta genes was performed with a multiplex PCR assay on genomic DNA. The Illumina HiSeq System was used to sequence the amplified TCR beta libraries as 87-base-pair reads. The study's processing was this. Across the 500 to 850 repertoires, a later analysis counted around 80 million unique TCR beta chains, 9.5 million to 12 million of which were shared by at least two donors. A nearest-neighbor algorithm error-corrected the raw reads and collapsed the reads into unique sequences, merging closely related sequences to remove PCR and sequencing errors. CDR3 sequences were aligned to IMGT reference sequences to assign V, D and J gene segments. For a sequence to be retained, at least a six-nucleotide match to both a V gene segment and a J gene segment was required. Rearrangements were classified as productive when the CDR3 lacked stop codons and remained in frame with V and J, and all other rearrangements were classified as non-productive. Following IMGT convention, CDR3 was defined as the stretch from the second conserved V-encoded cysteine up to the conserved J-encoded phenylalanine. Sequences without an unambiguous match to a single V gene segment were excluded from the earlier analysis of about 600 of the donors. An earlier analysis of around 600 of the donors classified V segments as functional when productive rearrangements were above 56.7% and as segregating when the standard deviation between donors was above 5%. To diagnose cytomegalovirus status from the catalog of TCR beta chain sequences, a statistical classification framework was built. In a later analysis, V and J genes were assigned by comparing TCR nucleotide sequences against IMGT/GENE-DB human TR gene sequences. Using the TCRdist pipeline, a later analysis assigned CDR3 sequences along with most-parsimonious VDJ recombination scenarios. In a later analysis, each TCR beta chain was defined by its CDR3 amino acid sequence together with its V-gene family, and reads lacking a unique V-gene family were excluded. To address suspected cross-contamination and a sequencing artifact, a later analysis removed a few hundred highly shared, low-generation-probability nucleotide sequences. In a later analysis, a clonal expansion index was calculated for each public chain from normalized within-repertoire ranks of inferred template counts. Generation probabilities in a later analysis came from a VDJ recombination model fitted to out-of-frame rearrangements, and those results were checked against IGoR. In a later analysis, TCR-TCR, TCR-HLA and TCR-CMV co-occurrence was scored with hypergeometric tests, and a repertoire-size bias correction was applied to TCR pairs. A later analysis estimated false discovery rates by permuting HLA or CMV assignments 20 times. A later analysis grouped co-occurring TCRs with DBSCAN, adding TCRdist sequence similarity when clustering within HLA-allele-positive subsets. Repertoires with fewer than 30,000 or more than 120,000 public chains were left out of co-occurrence clustering, as were about 5 repertoires with anomalous nucleotide sharing. TCRdb carries this immuneACCESS record with in-frame sequences only. Its versions omit some clonotypes, under half of them owing to an unresolved V gene in the studies checked, with the rest unexplained. V, J and clone size are those of that table, while D and trimming were read from the DNA. The sample table holds some 84,000 clones. The top ten hold about 0.5% of the sample.

Regarding this clone: The clone's antigen remains unknown.

The cohort consisted of hundreds of healthy bone marrow donors. At the time of sampling, all cohort members were nominally healthy, though unrecorded immune exposures were likely present. The donor tested CMV seronegative, placing the donor among the approximately 360 seronegative members of the cohort. Each donor provided a peripheral blood sample, and peripheral blood mononuclear cells were used for TCR beta sequencing. The Qiagen DNeasy Blood Extraction Kit was used to extract genomic DNA from the blood cell samples. V and J are trimmed by 3 bases and 13 bases, and the gene matches miss 10 bases of the junction. The CDR3 runs 13 amino acids, cysteine and phenylalanine included. The CDR3 DNA has 39 bases and is translated from base 1. The germline V gene encodes CDR1 SGDLS and CDR2 YYNGEE. Beyond this particular receptor, the publication reports: Because HLA typing was missing for some donors at each locus, association tests included only the typed subset. The only immune exposure information available for the cohort was CMV serostatus. In a later analysis, HLA-associated TCR beta chains were found to be more clonally expanded and to have lower generation probabilities than equally common non-associated chains. Assigning TCR associations to individual alleles was difficult when HLA alleles, especially DR and DQ, strongly co-occurred. A later genetic analysis associated a missense DCLRE1C variant with V-gene and J-gene trimming of TCR beta chains, and an independent cohort replicated the association. In a later analysis, TCR association rates were found to vary across HLA loci, with the most associated TCRs seen for DRB1 alleles and the fewest for HLA-C alleles. A further reported finding was that TCR beta sequences accurately predicted the HLA-A and HLA-B alleles for most subjects in the first cohort. Some IMGT-functional V segments, including TRBV6-2 and TRBV6-3, could not be distinguished by the 87-base-pair reads and were therefore excluded. Because counts were too low, 15 to 20 rarely observed V segments, including chromosome 9 orphons, were excluded from the earlier analysis of some 590 of the donors. It was suggested by the authors that the approach could potentially be generalized to other disease states and immunological phenotypes. In a later analysis, around 15,000 TCR beta sequences were associated with specific HLA alleles at a false discovery rate of 0.05. Linkage disequilibrium might explain the correlated functional status among segregating V segments, but an unknown experimental factor could not be excluded. Roughly uniform sequencing depth across donors was assumed in presence/absence analyses, although this assumption may not hold. According to a later analysis, most CMV-associated TCR beta chains appeared to be HLA-restricted, and the HLA associations seemed to be driven largely by CMV exposure. Most TCR sequences were seen in very few donors, while some public TCRs were found in many individuals. In this cohort, only TCR beta chains were sequenced, and detectable features were limited by the absence of alpha or paired-chain data. In vitro tests confirmed that a few of the cytomegalovirus-associated TCR beta chains recognize cytomegalovirus antigens. The classifier was reported to diagnose cytomegalovirus status with high specificity and sensitivity in both the original cohort and the validation cohort. The study listed 164 TCR beta chains as associated with cytomegalovirus. An earlier analysis of approximately 530 of the donors showed that most TCR beta V segments appeared in productive rearrangements either about 87% or about 30% of the time, which broadly matched IMGT annotations. A cluster of highly shared sequence variants was judged likely to represent a technical artifact of the sequencing pipeline. Compared with the 666-donor mean, donors in an Asian-associated ancestry cluster had fewer N-insertions in productive TCRs, according to a later genetic analysis. According to a later analysis, parvovirus B19, influenza, CMV and Epstein-Barr virus appeared linked to several top co-occurrence clusters.

Here the chain combines TRBV9 and TRBJ1-2; 9 junctional bases match TRBD1. The sequenced material came from PBMCs. The sequence was obtained from a man aged 50-59 years in good health and CMV-seronegative. The CDR3 is CASSAGTGRLLTF. The DNA reads as follows: TGTGCCAGCAGCGCTGGGACAGGGAGACTTCTCACCTTC.